The T cell receptor beta chain described here comes from a study of neurological immune-mediated disorders. Germline trimming cut 4 bases from V and 4 bases from J; bases unmatched to any gene: 3. There are 12 residues in the CDR3. Germline V gene data show CDR1 as DFQATT and CDR2 as SNEGSKA (reference sequence). The table lists this clonotype with many counts. Over 190 million TCR-beta sequences from 15-18 subjects came out of each sequencing run. TCRdb re-called the 5' RACE reads through MiXCR, storing one row per CDR3 protein. The sample holds more than 40,000 distinct CDR3 sequences, about 14% seen once.

The clonotype comes from a woman aged 55-75 years with HTLV-1-associated myelopathy (HAM/TSP). Sequencing input: CD4+ T cells from blood. This chain uses TRBV20-1 with TRBJ1-2; 7 nucleotides agree with TRBD1. The CDR3: CSATGGAYGYTF. In DNA, the CDR3 is TGCAGTGCTACAGGGGGGGCCTATGGCTACACCTTC.